These 5 T cell receptor beta chains were sequenced from one sample in a study. TCRdb reanalysed the 5' RACE reads using MiXCR and keeps one entry per CDR3 protein. The sample includes approximately 60,000 distinct CDR3 sequences, under 25% of them seen just once. Cells sorted as Tregs were CD4+, CD25+ and CD127-/low. The sequenced sample was tumor-infiltrating Tregs sorted from the breast tumor. The source of these receptors is a female donor with breast cancer.

This clonotype has ten or more counts. V is TRBV5-1 and J is TRBJ2-3; TRBD2 matches 13 bases. Per the germline V gene, CDR1 is SGHRS and CDR2 is YFSETQ. The trim removed 0 bases at V and 5 bases at J, leaving 6 bases unmatched. This CDR3 is built from 17 residues. This CDR3 reads CASSLELAGGPGDTQYF. CDR3 coding DNA: TGCGCCAGCAGCTTGGAACTAGCGGGAGGGCCCGGAGATACGCAGTATTTT. The variable domain in full, with the rest retrieved from reference TRBV5-1 and TRBJ2-3, is KAGVTQTPRYLIKTRGQQVTLSCSPISGHRSVSWYQQTPGQGLQFLFEYFSETQRNKGNFPGRFSGRQFSNSRSEMNVSTLELGDSALYLCASSLELAGGPGDTQYFGPGTRLTVL.

This clonotype was observed a few times. The chain recombines TRBV9 with TRBJ2-1, with D tentatively TRBD1 or TRBD2 (5 bases each). This CDR3 is 15 amino acids long. Per germline, CDR1 SGDLS and CDR2 YYNGEE. Trimming took 5 bases from V and 6 from J, leaving 18 bases between them. The CDR3 here is CASSSGGSEINEQFF. The CDR3 DNA reads as TGTGCCAGCAGTTCTGGGGGTAGCGAGATCAATGAGCAGTTCTTC.

The chain links TRBV5-5 to TRBJ2-3; possibly TRBD2 for D (5 bases). Germline values: CDR1 SGHKS, CDR2 YYEKEE (reference sequence). This CDR3 spans 14 amino acids. Between the trimmed V and J ends, which lost 0 bases and 6 bases, there was a span of 11 bases. The chain's CDR3 is CASSLEAGVDTQYF. Here the CDR3 DNA reads TGTGCCAGCAGCTTGGAGGCGGGCGTGGATACGCAGTATTTT. Drawing the rest from reference TRBV5-5 and TRBJ2-3, the complete variable domain is DAGVTQSPTHLIKTRGQQVTLRCSPISGHKSVSWYQQVLGQGPQFIFQYYEKEERGRGNFPDRFSARQFPNYSSELNVNALLLGDSALYLCASSLEAGVDTQYFGPGTRLTVL.

This clonotype was counted many times. The chain links TRBV7-9 to TRBJ2-3, with 8 bases that match TRBD2. The germline CDR1 and CDR2 sequences are SEHNR and FQNEAQ (reference sequence). V lost 4 bases, J lost 0 bases, and 12 bases stayed unmatched. The CDR3 has 18 amino acids. CDR3 region: CASSYKGKAGVSTDTQYF. The DNA for the CDR3 is TGTGCCAGCAGCTACAAGGGAAAAGCGGGAGTCAGCACAGATACGCAGTATTTT.

This chain links TRBV7-8 with TRBJ1-1; D perhaps matches TRBD1 (5 bases). V lost 3 bases and J 1 base, leaving 12 bases between the germline ends. The V gene's germline CDR1 is SGHVS and CDR2 FQNEAQ. The CDR3 has 15 amino acids. Here the CDR3 DNA reads TGTGCCAGCAGCTTTCTACAGGCTCAGAACACTGAAGCTTTCTTT. It translates to CASSFLQAQNTEAFF.